The sequence of this TCR beta chain was determined in a study of T cell changes during pregnancy in multiple sclerosis. The repertoire was sequenced with immunoSEQ multiplex PCR; TCRdb's copy has only in-frame clones and lacks some. Of more than 40,000 clones in the sample, roughly nine tenths were seen once. CDR1 is SGDLS and CDR2 is YYNGEE in the germline V gene. The CDR3 has 16 residues. V dropped 1 base and J dropped 2; count of bases not matched to a gene: 6. The sample here was CD4+ T cells from peripheral blood mononuclear cells, taken in the first trimester of pregnancy. This chain links TRBV9 with TRBJ2-1; TRBD1 agrees at 7 bases. The sequence came from a female donor with multiple sclerosis, enrolled in a pregnancy study. CDR3 residues: CASSVRIQGPYNEQFF. The CDR3 DNA reads as TGTGCCAGCAGCGTAAGAATACAGGGGCCCTACAATGAGCAGTTCTTC.